A selection of T cell receptor beta chains follows, all from one sample in a study of PD-1 blockade in classical Hodgkin lymphoma. Some clones are missing from TCRdb's copy, which holds only in-frame ones; the method was immunoSEQ multiplex PCR. The sample yields around 53,000 clones, approximately 76% seen once. Source: peripheral blood mononuclear cells (PBMCs), taken before the fourth cycle of nivolumab. The receptor source for this set is a human donor with classical Hodgkin lymphoma. Each CDR3 is given with its conserved first and last residue. A D gene is named only where the DNA matches it firmly. The listing skips clone size in some rows; elsewhere it reads once, few, many or a size class.

TRBJ2-5 TRBD2 TRBV7-3 . TGTGCCAGCAGCGCCGGGGGGGCCCAGTACTTC CASSAGGAQYF
TRBJ1-3 . TRBV4-1 . TGCGCCAGCAGCCCTTCGATACGGTCTGGAAACACCATATATTTT CASSPSIRSGNTIYF
TRBJ2-2 . TRBV6-1 . TGTGCCAGCAGTGGGGACCTCGGCACCGGGGAGCTGTTTTTT CASSGDLGTGELFF
TRBJ1-1 . TRBV5-1 . TGCGCCAGCACCACCCGGGAGAATACTGAAGCTTTCTTT CASTTRENTEAFF
TRBJ1-2 . TRBV6-1 . TGTGCCAGCAGTGACACCGCCCCCGAAGGGGGCTATGGCTACACCTTC CASSDTAPEGGYGYTF
TRBJ2-3 . TRBV5-1 . TGCGCCAGCAGCTTAGAAGCAACTAGCACAGATACGCAGTATTTT CASSLEATSTDTQYF
TRBJ2-5 . TRBV11-2 . TGTGCCAGCAGCCCACTTGGGTACGCCGCAGAGACCCAGTACTTC CASSPLGYAAETQYF
TRBJ2-7 TRBD1 TRBV27 . TGTGCCAGCAGTGCTCGATGGGACAGGGCCAGGGAGCAGTACTTC CASSARWDRAREQYF
TRBJ2-1 . TRBV6-6 . TGTGCCAGCAGTTACTGGCGGTACAATGAGCAGTTCTTC CASSYWRYNEQFF
TRBJ2-3 TRBD2 TRBV5-1 . TGCGCCAGCAGCTCGGGACTAGCGGAGCGCACAGATACGCAGTATTTT CASSSGLAERTDTQYF
TRBJ1-2 . TRBV5-1 . TGCGCCAGCAGCTTGGACCGAGGCTACACCTTC CASSLDRGYTF
TRBJ2-7 TRBD1 TRBV5-6 . TGTGCCAGCAGCTTGGCCCGACAGGGGCAGCAGTACTTC CASSLARQGQQYF
TRBJ1-1 TRBD1 TRBV11-3 . TGTGCCAGCAGCTCCCTAACAGGGGGTATAACTGAAGCTTTCTTT CASSSLTGGITEAFF
TRBJ2-5 TRBD2 TRBV7-7 . TGTGCTAGCAGCCGGGAGGGAGAGACCCAGTACTTC CASSREGETQYF
TRBJ1-1 . TRBV20-1 few TGCAGTGCTAGAAGGAACACTGAAGCTTTCTTT CSARRNTEAFF
TRBJ2-3 . TRBV11-3 . TGTGCCAGCAGCCACGGACAGAATACAGATACGCAGTATTTT CASSHGQNTDTQYF
TRBJ1-1 TRBD1 TRBV5-1 . TGCGCCAGCAGCTTGGGGGACAGTGCGTTCACTGAAGCTTTCTTT CASSLGDSAFTEAFF
TRBJ1-5 . TRBV9 once TGTGCCAGCAGCGAACGGACAGAGAATCAGCCCCAGCATTTT CASSERTENQPQHF